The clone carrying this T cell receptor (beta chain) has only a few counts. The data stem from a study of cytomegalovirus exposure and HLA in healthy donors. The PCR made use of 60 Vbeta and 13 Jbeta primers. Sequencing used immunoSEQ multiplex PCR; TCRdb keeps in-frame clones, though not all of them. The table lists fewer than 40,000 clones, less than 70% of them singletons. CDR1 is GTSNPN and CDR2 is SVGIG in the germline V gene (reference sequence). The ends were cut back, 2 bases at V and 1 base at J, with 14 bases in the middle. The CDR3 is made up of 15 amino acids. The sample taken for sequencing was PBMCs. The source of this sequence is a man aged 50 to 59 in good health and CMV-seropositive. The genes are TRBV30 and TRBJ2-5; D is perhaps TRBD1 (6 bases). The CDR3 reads CAWSSQDSTQETQYF. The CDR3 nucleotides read TGTGCCTGGAGTTCCCAGGACAGTACCCAAGAGACCCAGTACTTC.